This TCR beta chain was captured in a study of blood T cell repertoires in COVID-19. Study-wide background: Samples of COVID-19 (acute and convalescent) were obtained from the United States, Italy and Spain.

The table came from immunoSEQ multiplex PCR; TCRdb's copy has only in-frame clones and leaves some out. The data contain more than 50,000 clones, more than 60% of them singletons. There are 13 residues in the CDR3. Germline V gene sequence: CDR1 DFQATT, CDR2 SNEGSKA (reference sequence). Trimming shortened V by 3 bases and J by 8 bases, and 13 bases separated the two germline ends. Sequencing was performed on peripheral blood. The rearrangement joins TRBV20-1 to TRBJ1-4, with D tentatively TRBD1 (5 bases). The TCR sequence derives from a woman aged 65 to 85 with acute or convalescent COVID-19. The CDR3 DNA sequence: TGCAGTGCTAGTCTGTTCGGGGGGGAAAAACTGTTTTTT. Residues: CSASLFGGEKLFF.